This T cell receptor beta chain was found in a study of T-cell reconstitution after alpha-beta-depleted transplantation in children. Unique molecular identifiers tagged the TCRbeta library. Each CDR3 protein is one row after TCRdb ran MiXCR on the PCR reads. Found here are about 610,000 distinct CDR3 sequences, roughly a tenth of them singletons; the top ten hold less than 5%. This clonotype was recorded only once. The J segment lost 5 bases and the V segment lost 1 base, leaving 11 bases of the junction unmatched. CDR1 DFQATT and CDR2 SNEGSKA come from the germline V gene (reference sequence). The CDR3 has 15 residues.

The rearrangement joins TRBV20-1 to TRBJ2-7; TRBD2 aligns across 7 bases. This sample comprised PBMCs from the stem cell graft donor, obtained from the stem cell graft. The clonotype was recovered from a human donor who donated a stem cell graft to a child with acute myeloid leukemia. For the CDR3, the DNA is TGCAGTGCTAGAGCTGGCGGGAGAGGAAGGGACGAGCAGTACTTC. It is translated as CSARAGGRGRDEQYF.